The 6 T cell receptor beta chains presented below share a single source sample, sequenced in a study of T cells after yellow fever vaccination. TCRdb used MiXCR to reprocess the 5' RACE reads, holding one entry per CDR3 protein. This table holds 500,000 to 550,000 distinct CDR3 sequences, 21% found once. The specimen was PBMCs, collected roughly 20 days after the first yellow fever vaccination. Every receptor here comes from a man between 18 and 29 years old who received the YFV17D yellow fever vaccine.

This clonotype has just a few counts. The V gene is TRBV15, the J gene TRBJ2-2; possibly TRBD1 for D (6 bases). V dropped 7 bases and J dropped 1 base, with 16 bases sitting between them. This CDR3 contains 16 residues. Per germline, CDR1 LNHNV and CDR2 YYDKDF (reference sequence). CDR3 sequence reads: CATKQLQGLNTGELFF. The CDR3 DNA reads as TGTGCCACCAAACAACTACAGGGATTGAACACCGGGGAGCTGTTTTTT.

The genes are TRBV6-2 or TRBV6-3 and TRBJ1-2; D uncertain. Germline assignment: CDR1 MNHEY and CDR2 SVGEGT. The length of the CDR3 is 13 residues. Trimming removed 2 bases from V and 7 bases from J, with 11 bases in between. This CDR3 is CASSYEVVGGYTF. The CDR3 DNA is TGTGCCAGCAGTTACGAGGTTGTTGGTGGCTACACCTTC.

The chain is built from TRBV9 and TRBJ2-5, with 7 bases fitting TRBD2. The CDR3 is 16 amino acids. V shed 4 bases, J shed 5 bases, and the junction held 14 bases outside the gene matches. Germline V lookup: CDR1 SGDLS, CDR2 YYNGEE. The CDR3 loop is CASSRSEVWREETQYF. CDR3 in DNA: TGTGCCAGCAGCCGGTCAGAGGTCTGGCGGGAGGAGACCCAGTACTTC.

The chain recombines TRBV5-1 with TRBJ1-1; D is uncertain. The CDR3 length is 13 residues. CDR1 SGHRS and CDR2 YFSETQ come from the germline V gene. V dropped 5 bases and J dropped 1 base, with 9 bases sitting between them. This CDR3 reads CASRFDGNTEAFF. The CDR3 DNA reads TGCGCCAGCAGATTCGATGGGAACACTGAAGCTTTCTTT.

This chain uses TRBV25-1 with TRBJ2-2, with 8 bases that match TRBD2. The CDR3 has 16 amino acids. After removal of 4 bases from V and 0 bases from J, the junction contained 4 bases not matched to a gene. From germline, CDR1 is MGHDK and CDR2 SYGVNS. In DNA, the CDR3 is TGTGCCAGCAGTGCCCTTAGCGGGGCGAACACCGGGGAGCTGTTTTTT. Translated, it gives CASSALSGANTGELFF.

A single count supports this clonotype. This chain's CDR3 is CAISERGAAGEETQYF. The CDR3 nucleotides are TGTGCCATCAGTGAGCGGGGGGCCGCCGGCGAAGAGACCCAGTACTTC. The chain links TRBV10-3 to TRBJ2-5, with D maybe TRBD2 (7 bases). V dropped 2 bases and J dropped 3 bases, with 16 bases sitting between them. Germline assignment: CDR1 ENHRY and CDR2 SYGVKD. This CDR3 is 16 amino acids long.